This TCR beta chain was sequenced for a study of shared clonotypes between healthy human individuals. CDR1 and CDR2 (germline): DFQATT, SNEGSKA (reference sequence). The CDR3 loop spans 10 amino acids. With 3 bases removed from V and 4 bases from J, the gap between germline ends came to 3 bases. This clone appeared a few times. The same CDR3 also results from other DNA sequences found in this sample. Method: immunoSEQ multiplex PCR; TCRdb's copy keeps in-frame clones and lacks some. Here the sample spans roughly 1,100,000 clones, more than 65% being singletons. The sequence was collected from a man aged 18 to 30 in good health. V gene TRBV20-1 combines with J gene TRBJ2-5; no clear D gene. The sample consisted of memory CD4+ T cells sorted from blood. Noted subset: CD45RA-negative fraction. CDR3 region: CSASAETQYF. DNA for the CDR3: TGCAGTGCTAGTGCAGAGACCCAGTACTTC.